This T cell receptor beta chain was obtained from a study of tumor-infiltrating lymphocytes in primary liver carcinoma (dated by TCRdb to about 2017). For context, the study as a whole: Between November 2015 and early 2016, roughly five patients in China with histopathologically diagnosed primary liver carcinoma had surgical resection. Of the five patients (three men and two women, aged 30 to 69 years), four had hepatocellular carcinoma and one had combined HCC and intrahepatic cholangiocarcinoma. The tumors of the five patients were staged as T1-T3 N0M0, with maximum diameters ranging from roughly 4 to 10 cm. Each sample produced about 3.5 to 8 million productive TCRbeta reads, and read depth showed no significant difference between tissue types. TCRbeta repertoire sequencing, expression microarrays and whole-exome sequencing were combined in the study across five regions of each liver tumor, with adjacent normal tissue and blood also included. A total of some 35 specimens from 5 patients underwent TCRbeta repertoire sequencing, comprising about 25 tumor regions, 5 adjacent noncancerous liver tissues and 5 peripheral blood samples. Technical replicate repertoires showed high reproducibility, with mean shared-clone rates about 0.92 and correlation coefficients above 0.95. Beyond this particular receptor, the publication reports: Repertoire overlap was found to be higher between tumor regions (mean roughly 35%) than between tumor-adjacent (approximately 17%) or tumor-blood (around 15%) pairs, consistent with antigen-driven expansion. Comparison of CD4+ and CD8+ T cell repertoires was precluded by the use of bulk unsorted samples. The study included only four or five patients, and the authors note findings should be validated in a larger study. The top 250 clones accounted for a significantly greater share of the repertoire in tumors than in blood (p = 0.039). Only the TCR beta chain was sequenced, which likely underestimates true repertoire diversity because unpaired alpha chains were not captured.

The table lists this clonotype with a count of one. Its antigen is still unknown. Nothing much larger sits one base from this clone, and base qualities are not available. A lone read gives weak evidence. Blood RNA was extracted from unsorted whole blood with TRIzol reagent; germline DNA came from the DNeasy Blood & Tissue kit. Patients had chronic HBV infection and were treatment-naive at sampling. Approximately 4 milliliters of peripheral blood were collected into K2EDTA tubes before surgery. Using a constant-region primer and ProtoScript II reverse transcriptase, TCRbeta-specific cDNA was reverse-transcribed from roughly 460 ng total RNA. Construction of the TCRbeta libraries relied on three nested rounds of multiplex PCR, following a slightly modified ARM-PCR procedure. Each of the first two PCR rounds ran for roughly 9 cycles and used multiplex TRBV1-TRBV30 forward primers together with a Cbeta reverse primer. A final 25-cycle PCR with Deep VentR polymerase added sample barcodes and Illumina adapters. Before sequencing, amplicons of 200-500 bp were purified from gel using a QIAquick gel extraction kit. The TCRbeta amplicons were sequenced with 250-bp paired-end reads on an Illumina HiSeq 2500. As for the original processing: To recover full CDR3 sequences, reads were quality-trimmed using Trimmomatic v0.33 and paired reads were then merged using FLASH v1.2.11. V, D and J germline segments were assigned to the rearranged TCRbeta sequences by MiGEC v1.2.1b. Clonotype statistics, along with Shannon-Wiener diversity indices, were calculated using VDJtools v1.0.0. Except for diversity analysis, only the 250 most abundant clonotypes of each sample were used in subsequent analyses to reduce sampling bias. Starting from the raw public reads, TCRdb applied fastp trimming at Q25, assembled clones with MiXCR and retained in-frame beta chains. CDR3 protein duplicates are merged, each entry listing the most common genes and DNA. What appears here as the V and J calls and clone size reflects TCRdb's work, not the paper's. This sample holds about 210,000 distinct CDR3 sequences; approximately 64% were observed only once. Under 7.5% of the sample goes to the ten largest clones.

For CDR1 and CDR2, the germline V gene lists SGHDT and YYEEEE. The cysteine opens and the phenylalanine closes a CDR3 of 20 amino acids. Of all the DNA, just the CDR3 is kept, 60 bases in frame from base 1. Relative to germline, V is 4 bases shorter and J is 11 bases shorter, with 39 bases between their ends. This receptor was taken from an older woman with primary liver carcinoma and hepatitis B virus infection. Source material: peripheral blood. The chain uses TRBV5-6 and TRBJ1-2; no D segment can be confidently identified. The CDR3 sequence is CASSPLAGVGHGEVDSGYTF. The DNA sequence is given as TGTGCCAGCAGCCCGCTGGCGGGCGTGGGTCACGGGGAAGTAGACTCTGGTTACACCTTC. The reference TRBV5-6 and TRBJ1-2 proteins fill in what lies around the CDR3, so the full variable domain reads DAGVTQSPTHLIKTRGQQVTLRCSPKSGHDTVSWYQQALGQGPQFIFQYYEEEERQRGNFPDRFSGHQFPNYSSELNVNALLLGDSALYLCASSPLAGVGHGEVDSGYTFGSGTRLTVV.